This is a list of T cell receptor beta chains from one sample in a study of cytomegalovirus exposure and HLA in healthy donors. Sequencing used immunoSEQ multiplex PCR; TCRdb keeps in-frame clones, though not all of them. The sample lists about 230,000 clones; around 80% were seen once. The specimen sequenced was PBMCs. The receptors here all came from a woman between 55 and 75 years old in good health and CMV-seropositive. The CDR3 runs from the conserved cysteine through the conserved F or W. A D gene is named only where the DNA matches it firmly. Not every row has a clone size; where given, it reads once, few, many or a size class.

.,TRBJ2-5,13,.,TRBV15,TGTGCCACCAGCAGCGGACTGTGGGAGACCCAGTACTTC,CATSSGLWETQYF
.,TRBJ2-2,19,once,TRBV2,TGTGCCAGCAGCCTAACTAGCTTGGGGTGGCGAATGGGCACCGGGGAGCTGTTTTTT,CASSLTSLGWRMGTGELFF
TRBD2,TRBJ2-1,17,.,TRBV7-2,TGTGCCAGCAGCTTAGTGGGGACTAGCGGGAGTGTAAATGAGCAGTTCTTC,CASSLVGTSGSVNEQFF
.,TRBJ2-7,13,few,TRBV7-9,TGTGCCAGCAGCGGAGGAAGGGTCGTGGAGCAGTACTTC,CASSGGRVVEQYF
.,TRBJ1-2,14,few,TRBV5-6,TGTGCCAGCAGCTTGGGAGGCCGATACTATGGCTACACCTTC,CASSLGGRYYGYTF
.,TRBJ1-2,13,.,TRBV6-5,TGTGCCAGCAGTGAACAGGTCGTCTATGGCTACACCTTC,CASSEQVVYGYTF
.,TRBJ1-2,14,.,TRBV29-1,TGCAGCGTTGAGGAAGGTGGCGGTGGCTATGGCTACACCTTC,CSVEEGGGGYGYTF
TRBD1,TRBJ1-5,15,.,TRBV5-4,TGTGCCAGCAGTCCGGGACAGGGTAGCAATCAGCCCCAGCATTTT,CASSPGQGSNQPQHF
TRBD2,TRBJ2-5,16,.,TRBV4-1,TGCGCCAGCAGCCAAATCCTAGCGGGAGGGCAAGAGACCCAGTACTTC,CASSQILAGGQETQYF
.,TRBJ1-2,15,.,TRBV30,TGTGCCTGGGAGGCCGGGACTCTAACTAACTATGGCTACACCTTC,CAWEAGTLTNYGYTF
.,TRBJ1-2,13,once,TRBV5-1,TGCGCCAGCAGCTGGACAGCGAACTATGGCTACACCTTC,CASSWTANYGYTF
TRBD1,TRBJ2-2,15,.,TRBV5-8,TGTGCCAGCAGCTTGGGGTCCGACAGGGTCGGGGAGCTGTTTTTT,CASSLGSDRVGELFF
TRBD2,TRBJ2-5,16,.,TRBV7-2,TGTGCCAGCAGCTTCACTAGCGGGGGGCGACAAGAGACCCAGTACTTC,CASSFTSGGRQETQYF
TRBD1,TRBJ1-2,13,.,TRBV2,TGTGCCAGTGGACAGGTCCTTAACTATGGCTACACCTTC,CASGQVLNYGYTF
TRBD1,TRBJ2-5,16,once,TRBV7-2,TGTGCCAGCAGCTTCTCCGGGACAGGGGGAGGAGAGACCCAGTACTTC,CASSFSGTGGGETQYF
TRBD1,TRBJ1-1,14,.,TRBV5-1,TGCGCCAGCAGCTTGACAGGGGGCAGCACTGAAGCTTTCTTT,CASSLTGGSTEAFF
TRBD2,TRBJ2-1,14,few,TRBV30,TGTGCCTGGAGTTTAGTAGCGGGAGAAAATGAGCAGTTCTTC,CAWSLVAGENEQFF
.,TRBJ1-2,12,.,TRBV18,TGTGCCAGCTCACCCTCTAACTATGGCTACACCTTC,CASSPSNYGYTF